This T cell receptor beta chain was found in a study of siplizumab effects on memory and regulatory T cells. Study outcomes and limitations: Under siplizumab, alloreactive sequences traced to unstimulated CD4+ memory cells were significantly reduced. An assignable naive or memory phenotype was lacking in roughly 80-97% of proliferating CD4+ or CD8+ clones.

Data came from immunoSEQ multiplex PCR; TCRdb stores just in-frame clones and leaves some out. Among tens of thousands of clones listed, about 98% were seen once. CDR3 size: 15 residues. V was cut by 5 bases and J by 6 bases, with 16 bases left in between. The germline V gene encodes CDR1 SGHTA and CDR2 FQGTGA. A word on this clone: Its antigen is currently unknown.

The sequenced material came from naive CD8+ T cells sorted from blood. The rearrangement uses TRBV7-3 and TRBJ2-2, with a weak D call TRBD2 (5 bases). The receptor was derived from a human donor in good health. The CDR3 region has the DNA TGTGCCAGCAGCCCCTTTGGGAGTAACGCCGGGGAGCTGTTTTTT. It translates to CASSPFGSNAGELFF.